The rows below give T cell receptor beta chains drawn from one sample of a study of blood T cell repertoires in COVID-19. Some clones are missing from TCRdb's copy, which holds only in-frame ones; the method was immunoSEQ multiplex PCR. This sample has about 96,000 clones; approximately 84% occur once, and the top ten carry about 18%. The specimen sequenced was peripheral blood. The origin of the receptors is an older woman with acute or convalescent COVID-19. CDR3s include the opening cysteine and the closing phenylalanine or tryptophan. Fields, in order: D gene, J gene, clone size, V gene, CDR3 DNA, CDR3 protein. A D gene is named only where the DNA matches it firmly. Clone size appears in some rows only: once, few, many, or a class for an expanded clone.

D: -; J: TRBJ2-3; size: once; V: TRBV11-3; DNA: TGTGCCAGCAGCCCCGGTTTTACGCAGTATTTT; CDR3: CASSPGFTQYF
D: TRBD1; J: TRBJ1-5; size: -; V: TRBV6-2/TRBV6-3; DNA: TGTGCCAGCAGTTACCTCAGGGGACAGGGATATGAGGGGAGCAATCAGCCCCAGCATTTT; CDR3: CASSYLRGQGYEGSNQPQHF
D: -; J: TRBJ1-5; size: once; V: TRBV29-1; DNA: TGCAGCGTCGGGTGGGGAGGTGGCAATCAGCCCCAGCATTTT; CDR3: CSVGWGGGNQPQHF
D: -; J: TRBJ1-6; size: few; V: TRBV6-1; DNA: TGTGCCAGCAGTGAATTCGAAGGGGCATATTCACCCCTCCACTTT; CDR3: CASSEFEGAYSPLHF
D: -; J: TRBJ1-6; size: -; V: TRBV20-1; DNA: TGCAGTGCTAGAGAGGGGCTATCCCTCCACTTT; CDR3: CSAREGLSLHF
D: -; J: TRBJ2-2; size: few; V: TRBV30; DNA: TGTGCCTGGAGTGTTTCAGGGGCCGGGGAGCTGTTTTTT; CDR3: CAWSVSGAGELFF
D: TRBD1; J: TRBJ1-1; size: -; V: TRBV19; DNA: TGTGCCAGTAGTTCGGTCCGGGACAGGGGTATGAACACTGAAGCTTTCTTT; CDR3: CASSSVRDRGMNTEAFF
D: -; J: TRBJ2-2; size: -; V: TRBV5-1; DNA: TGCGCCAGCAACCCTGGGGCCCGAACCGGGGAGCTGTTTTTT; CDR3: CASNPGARTGELFF
D: -; J: TRBJ1-2; size: -; V: TRBV30; DNA: TGTGCCTGGAGTCCCGGGTCCCTAAAATCCCACTCTAACTATGGCTACACCTTC; CDR3: CAWSPGSLKSHSNYGYTF
D: TRBD1; J: TRBJ1-6; size: -; V: TRBV29-1; DNA: TGCAGCGTTGAAGTTGACAGGGTAGGCTCACCCCTCCACTTT; CDR3: CSVEVDRVGSPLHF
D: TRBD1; J: TRBJ2-5; size: -; V: TRBV6-6; DNA: TGTGCCAGCAGTTACCCGCGACAGGGGGCGGGCGAGACCCAGTACTTC; CDR3: CASSYPRQGAGETQYF
D: TRBD1; J: TRBJ1-6; size: -; V: TRBV4-3; DNA: TGCGCCAGCAGCCAAGGTACAGGGGGAACCTATAATTCACCCCTCCACTTT; CDR3: CASSQGTGGTYNSPLHF
D: TRBD2; J: TRBJ2-7; size: -; V: TRBV5-5; DNA: TGTGCCAGCAGCCTGAGACTAGCGGGGGGCCTATCCTACGAGCAGTACTTC; CDR3: CASSLRLAGGLSYEQYF
D: TRBD1; J: TRBJ1-2; size: -; V: TRBV5-4; DNA: TGTGCCAGCAGTTCACGGACAGGGTTGGGGGGCTACACCTTC; CDR3: CASSSRTGLGGYTF
D: -; J: TRBJ1-6; size: -; V: TRBV6-6; DNA: TGTGCCAGCAGTTACGGGCAGGGAAATTCACCCCTCCACTTT; CDR3: CASSYGQGNSPLHF
D: TRBD2; J: TRBJ2-5; size: -; V: TRBV5-1; DNA: TGCGCCAGCAGCGGGAGCGGGGGGTTGGAGACCCAGTACTTC; CDR3: CASSGSGGLETQYF
D: TRBD1; J: TRBJ2-1; size: -; V: TRBV15; DNA: TGTGCCACCAGCAGAGGACAGGGCGGTGGGTATGAGCAGTTCTTC; CDR3: CATSRGQGGGYEQFF
D: -; J: TRBJ1-1; size: -; V: TRBV6-6; DNA: TGTGCCAGCAGCCCTAGGCGAGAGGGTGAAGCTTTCTTT; CDR3: CASSPRREGEAFF
D: -; J: TRBJ1-1; size: few; V: TRBV27; DNA: TGTGCCAGCAGTTTCAGAGGCTCTGAAGCTTTCTTT; CDR3: CASSFRGSEAFF
D: -; J: TRBJ1-6; size: -; V: TRBV27; DNA: TGTGCCAGCAGTATGGGGGCCTATTCACCCCTCCACTTT; CDR3: CASSMGAYSPLHF
D: -; J: TRBJ2-1; size: -; V: TRBV28; DNA: TGTGCCAGCACCCGAGGAGGGACCCCCTACAATGAGCAGTTCTTC; CDR3: CASTRGGTPYNEQFF
D: TRBD2; J: TRBJ2-3; size: -; V: TRBV6-5; DNA: TGTGCCAGCATCGTAGCGGGGGGGTTAGATACGCAGTATTTT; CDR3: CASIVAGGLDTQYF
D: -; J: TRBJ2-7; size: -; V: TRBV25-1; DNA: TGTGCCAGCAGTGAAAGGGGCGAGCAGTACTTC; CDR3: CASSERGEQYF
D: TRBD1; J: TRBJ1-3; size: -; V: TRBV6-5; DNA: TGTGCCAGCAGCCCAGACAGGGGAAGAAACACCATATATTTT; CDR3: CASSPDRGRNTIYF
D: -; J: TRBJ1-6; size: -; V: TRBV4-1; DNA: TGCGCCAGCAGCCCCCTCTCCCTGGGACTTGCTAATTCACCCCTCCACTTT; CDR3: CASSPLSLGLANSPLHF
D: TRBD1; J: TRBJ2-7; size: -; V: TRBV2; DNA: TGTGCCAGCGTCGTTGGACAGGGGGCCTACGAGCAGTACTTC; CDR3: CASVVGQGAYEQYF
D: TRBD1; J: TRBJ1-5; size: -; V: TRBV30; DNA: TGTGCCTGGAAGGACAGGGCGCACCCTAGCAATCAGCCCCAGCATTTT; CDR3: CAWKDRAHPSNQPQHF
D: -; J: TRBJ1-1; size: -; V: TRBV7-2; DNA: TGTGCCAGCAGCCTGGGCCGCGTGGGGAACACTGAAGCTTTCTTT; CDR3: CASSLGRVGNTEAFF
D: -; J: TRBJ1-1; size: once; V: TRBV28; DNA: TGTGCCAGCAGTTTATGGGGAGGGACTTCCAACACTGAAGCTTTCTTT; CDR3: CASSLWGGTSNTEAFF
D: TRBD1; J: TRBJ1-4; size: -; V: TRBV19; DNA: TGTGCCAGTAGTCCGACAGGGGACGTTGAAAAACTGTTTTTT; CDR3: CASSPTGDVEKLFF
D: TRBD1; J: TRBJ1-6; size: -; V: TRBV19; DNA: TGTGCCAGTACTAGGACAGGGGGAATCGGTTCACCCCTCCACTTT; CDR3: CASTRTGGIGSPLHF
D: -; J: TRBJ2-5; size: -; V: TRBV2; DNA: TGTGCCAGCAGTGAATCAGCGGGGACATACCAAGAGACCCAGTACTTC; CDR3: CASSESAGTYQETQYF
D: TRBD2; J: TRBJ2-7; size: once; V: TRBV30; DNA: TGTGCCTGGATGAAGCGGGGGGCGGGGGAGCAGTACTTC; CDR3: CAWMKRGAGEQYF
D: -; J: TRBJ2-7; size: -; V: TRBV5-1; DNA: TGCGCCAGCAGCCGTCAATCCGTCGGGGGAGGGGGGACCGAGCAGTACTTC; CDR3: CASSRQSVGGGGTEQYF
D: -; J: TRBJ1-3; size: -; V: TRBV11-3; DNA: TGTGCCAGCAGCTTTGCAGGAGGAGTAAGTGGAAACACCATATATTTT; CDR3: CASSFAGGVSGNTIYF
D: -; J: TRBJ1-1; size: -; V: TRBV5-1; DNA: TGCGCCAGCAGTCAAGGAGGCACTGAAGCTTTCTTT; CDR3: CASSQGGTEAFF
D: -; J: TRBJ1-2; size: -; V: TRBV12-3/TRBV12-4; DNA: TGTGCCAGCAGCCTAACAGGGTATAATGGCTACACCTTC; CDR3: CASSLTGYNGYTF
D: TRBD2; J: TRBJ2-7; size: -; V: TRBV30; DNA: TGTGCCTGGAGACCTACTCTAGCGGGCTATAAGTACGAGCAGTACTTC; CDR3: CAWRPTLAGYKYEQYF
D: -; J: TRBJ1-5; size: -; V: TRBV28; DNA: TGTGCCAGCAGTCTCACGGGACAAGGGTTCAATCAGCCCCAGCATTTT; CDR3: CASSLTGQGFNQPQHF
D: -; J: TRBJ2-4; size: -; V: TRBV15; DNA: TGTGCCACCAGCAGAGAGGTCCCGACAGAACTAGCCAAAAACATTCAGTACTTC; CDR3: CATSREVPTELAKNIQYF
D: -; J: TRBJ1-1; size: -; V: TRBV4-2; DNA: TGTGCCAGCAGCCCAGGACAGCTGAACACTGAAGCTTTCTTT; CDR3: CASSPGQLNTEAFF
D: -; J: TRBJ1-1; size: -; V: TRBV5-1; DNA: TGCGCCAGCAGCTTGGCGGGTAGAAACACTGAAGCTTTCTTT; CDR3: CASSLAGRNTEAFF
D: -; J: TRBJ1-6; size: -; V: TRBV6-1; DNA: TGTGCCAGCAGTGAAGAATGGGCCCCCAATTCACCCCTCCACTTT; CDR3: CASSEEWAPNSPLHF
D: TRBD1; J: TRBJ1-4; size: -; V: TRBV27; DNA: TGTGCCAGCAGCTTCTCGACAGGGGCGGATGAAAAACTGTTTTTT; CDR3: CASSFSTGADEKLFF
D: TRBD1; J: TRBJ1-1; size: -; V: TRBV19; DNA: TGTGCCAGTAGAGGGACAGGTGGGGGCCAAGCTTTCTTT; CDR3: CASRGTGGGQAFF
D: -; J: TRBJ1-1; size: -; V: TRBV30; DNA: TGTGCCTGGAGTGTAGGCAGGAAGTTTAATCGCCGCACTGAAGCTTTCTTT; CDR3: CAWSVGRKFNRRTEAFF
D: -; J: TRBJ1-6; size: -; V: TRBV20-1; DNA: TGCAGTGCTCGCGGGGAGTCACCCCTCCACTTT; CDR3: CSARGESPLHF
D: TRBD1; J: TRBJ2-7; size: once; V: TRBV29-1; DNA: TGCAGCGTTGAAGGGGACAGCTCCTACGAGCAGTACTTC; CDR3: CSVEGDSSYEQYF
D: -; J: TRBJ1-2; size: -; V: TRBV28; DNA: TGTGCCAGCAGAAGTTCGGGGGGTCAGGGGACCGCTAACTATGGCTACACCTTC; CDR3: CASRSSGGQGTANYGYTF
D: -; J: TRBJ2-1; size: -; V: TRBV28; DNA: TGTGCCAGCAGTTCAGGGGCGACCTCCTACAATGAGCAGTTCTTC; CDR3: CASSSGATSYNEQFF
D: TRBD1; J: TRBJ1-1; size: -; V: TRBV4-1; DNA: TGCGCCAGCAGGGGGACAGGGAGTCAGATGAACACTGAAGCTTTCTTT; CDR3: CASRGTGSQMNTEAFF
D: -; J: TRBJ1-2; size: once; V: TRBV7-3; DNA: TGTGCCAGCAGTCAGGTAGCGGGCTATGGCTACACCTTC; CDR3: CASSQVAGYGYTF
D: -; J: TRBJ2-1; size: -; V: TRBV27; DNA: TGTGCCAGCAGTTTTCTAGCGTCGTACAATGAGCAGTTCTTC; CDR3: CASSFLASYNEQFF
D: TRBD1; J: TRBJ1-1; size: -; V: TRBV2; DNA: TGTGCCAGCAGTCGACAGGGACTGAACACTGAAGCTTTCTTT; CDR3: CASSRQGLNTEAFF
D: -; J: TRBJ1-3; size: -; V: TRBV27; DNA: TGTGCCAGCAGTTTAACTGGGAGCTCTGGAAACACCATATATTTT; CDR3: CASSLTGSSGNTIYF
D: -; J: TRBJ1-2; size: -; V: TRBV9; DNA: TGTGCCAGCACCCCTACCACCGGGAGCTATGGCTACACCTTC; CDR3: CASTPTTGSYGYTF
D: -; J: TRBJ2-3; size: -; V: TRBV4-1; DNA: TGCGCCAGCAGCCAAGTGTCGGGGAAAATTCCAGATACGCAGTATTTT; CDR3: CASSQVSGKIPDTQYF
D: -; J: TRBJ2-2; size: -; V: TRBV7-9; DNA: TGTGCCAGCAGCCCAAAAACCGGGGAGCTGTTTTTT; CDR3: CASSPKTGELFF